This entry is about one T cell receptor beta chain. TCRdb's table, derived via immunoSEQ multiplex PCR, lists solely in-frame clones and lacks some. This sample has 300,000 to 450,000 clones; about 89% occur once, and the top ten carry about 9.4%. The V end lost 4 bases, the J end lost 3 bases, and 16 bases lay between the germline ends. This CDR3 has 15 residues. CDR1 MGHRA and CDR2 YSYEKL come from the germline V gene. This entry belongs to a study of blood T cell repertoires in COVID-19. Seattle-derived patients entered the study during active infection and were followed longitudinally. What was sequenced was peripheral blood. The TCR originated in a woman under 40 with COVID-19, enrolled during active disease. This sequence joins TRBV4-1 and TRBJ2-7, with TRBD1 as a possible D gene (6 bases). The DNA of the CDR3 is TGCGCCAGCAGCCTCCTAGAGGGACAATACTACGAGCAGTACTTC. It specifies CASSLLEGQYYEQYF.